The T cell receptor beta chain described here comes from a study of OX40 agonist ivuxolimab in advanced cancers. Germline values: CDR1 SNHLY, CDR2 FYNNEI. Trimming removed 2 bases from V and 3 bases from J; junction bases left unmatched: 6. The CDR3 runs 15 residues. Clones were sequenced by immunoSEQ multiplex PCR, and TCRdb holds only the in-frame ones, with some missing. Among tens of thousands of clones listed, over 75% were seen once. The specimen was CD4+ or CD8+ T cells sorted from blood, collected in a trial of the OX40 agonist ivuxolimab. This clonotype was sampled from an adult with an advanced solid tumor such as melanoma, head and neck, liver or kidney cancer. The chain recombines TRBV2 with TRBJ2-5; 7 nucleotides align to TRBD1. The chain's CDR3 is CASSESRGQKETQYF. Written as DNA, the CDR3 is TGTGCCAGCAGTGAAAGTCGGGGACAGAAAGAGACCCAGTACTTC.